A single T cell receptor (beta chain) is shown here with its context. This sample is part of a study of cytomegalovirus exposure and HLA in healthy donors. Germline CDR1 is MNHNY and CDR2 is SVGAGI (reference sequence). The CDR3 runs 13 residues. Deletions cut 6 bases from V and 3 bases from J, with 11 bases between. Researchers ran the PCR with 60 Vbeta and 13 Jbeta primers. Method: immunoSEQ multiplex PCR; TCRdb's copy keeps in-frame clones and lacks some. The repertoire consists of tens of thousands of clones, with 67% occurring once and the leading ten covering 6.9%. This TCR came from a woman in her 50s in good health and CMV-seropositive. The chain carries TRBV6-6 and TRBJ1-2, with D uncertain. The sequencing input was PBMCs. DNA of the CDR3: TGTGCCAGCAGACGTAGCCGGGACTATGGCTACACCTTC. Translation gives CASRRSRDYGYTF.